This is a list of T cell receptor beta chains from one sample in a study of T cell responses to AZD1222 COVID-19 vaccine. The table came from immunoSEQ multiplex PCR; TCRdb's copy has only in-frame clones and leaves some out. The table has some 180,000 clones, around 88% seen once. The sample was peripheral blood, taken 28 days after the second AZD1222 dose. These receptor sequences come from an adult who received the AZD1222 COVID-19 vaccine. Both conserved end residues are part of each CDR3. Each record gives: V gene, D gene, J gene, clone size, CDR3 length, CDR3 DNA, CDR3 protein. D genes are given only for firm matches. Expanded clones get a size class; other rows say once, few or many, or leave the size out.

V gene: TRBV19; D gene: -; J gene: TRBJ1-6; clone size: -; CDR3 length: 15; CDR3 DNA: TGTGCCAGTACTAAATCGGCGGGTTTAAATTCACCCCTCCACTTT; CDR3 protein: CASTKSAGLNSPLHF
V gene: TRBV7-9; D gene: -; J gene: TRBJ1-2; clone size: -; CDR3 length: 13; CDR3 DNA: TGTGCCAGCAGCTCCGACAGCCCCAATGGCTACACCTTC; CDR3 protein: CASSSDSPNGYTF
V gene: TRBV6-5; D gene: TRBD2; J gene: TRBJ2-5; clone size: -; CDR3 length: 15; CDR3 DNA: TGTGCCAGCAGCCCAGCGGGGGGGGACCAAGAGACCCAGTACTTC; CDR3 protein: CASSPAGGDQETQYF
V gene: TRBV4-2; D gene: TRBD1; J gene: TRBJ2-7; clone size: -; CDR3 length: 15; CDR3 DNA: TGTGCCAGCAGCCACCCGGGACAGGGAGGAAACGAGCAGTACTTC; CDR3 protein: CASSHPGQGGNEQYF
V gene: TRBV15; D gene: -; J gene: TRBJ1-2; clone size: -; CDR3 length: 14; CDR3 DNA: TGTGCCACCAGCCATCCGACCGGGGGCATAGGCTACACCTTC; CDR3 protein: CATSHPTGGIGYTF
V gene: TRBV12-3/TRBV12-4; D gene: -; J gene: TRBJ1-5; clone size: -; CDR3 length: 13; CDR3 DNA: TGTGCCAGCAGTTTATCGCGGGGACAGCCCCAGCATTTT; CDR3 protein: CASSLSRGQPQHF
V gene: TRBV14; D gene: -; J gene: TRBJ1-3; clone size: once; CDR3 length: 15; CDR3 DNA: TGTGCCAGCAGCCAACTAGCGACTTACCGAAACACCATATATTTT; CDR3 protein: CASSQLATYRNTIYF
V gene: TRBV5-4; D gene: TRBD1; J gene: TRBJ2-7; clone size: -; CDR3 length: 16; CDR3 DNA: TGTGCCAGCAGCGGAAGGACAGGGGCATCTAACTACGAGCAGTACTTC; CDR3 protein: CASSGRTGASNYEQYF
V gene: TRBV4-3; D gene: TRBD2; J gene: TRBJ2-7; clone size: -; CDR3 length: 15; CDR3 DNA: TGCGCCAGCAGCCCCGGCGGGGGGACCTCCTACGAGCAGTACTTC; CDR3 protein: CASSPGGGTSYEQYF
V gene: TRBV6-5; D gene: -; J gene: TRBJ2-1; clone size: once; CDR3 length: 13; CDR3 DNA: TGTGCCAGCAGAACTGGGGGGTCTAATGAGCAGTTCTTC; CDR3 protein: CASRTGGSNEQFF
V gene: TRBV6-5; D gene: -; J gene: TRBJ1-5; clone size: -; CDR3 length: 14; CDR3 DNA: TGTGCCAGCAGAAACAGGCCTACTAGTCAGCCCCAGCATTTT; CDR3 protein: CASRNRPTSQPQHF
V gene: TRBV5-8; D gene: -; J gene: TRBJ2-7; clone size: -; CDR3 length: 12; CDR3 DNA: TGTGCCAGCAGCCGGGATCTCTACGAGCAGTACTTC; CDR3 protein: CASSRDLYEQYF
V gene: TRBV7-8; D gene: TRBD1; J gene: TRBJ1-5; clone size: -; CDR3 length: 18; CDR3 DNA: TGTGTCAGCAGCTTAGAGGAGACAGGGCGGTATAGCAATCAGCCCCAGCATTTT; CDR3 protein: CVSSLEETGRYSNQPQHF
V gene: TRBV7-9; D gene: TRBD1; J gene: TRBJ1-3; clone size: -; CDR3 length: 16; CDR3 DNA: TGTGCCAGCAGCTCCCAGGGGGCCGCAGGTGGAAACACCATATATTTT; CDR3 protein: CASSSQGAAGGNTIYF
V gene: TRBV5-6; D gene: -; J gene: TRBJ2-7; clone size: -; CDR3 length: 14; CDR3 DNA: TGTGCCAGCAGCTCCTTGAGGGGGACGGGCGAGCAGTACTTC; CDR3 protein: CASSSLRGTGEQYF
V gene: TRBV15; D gene: -; J gene: TRBJ1-2; clone size: -; CDR3 length: 15; CDR3 DNA: TGTGCCACCAGCAGAGATCCGGGAGAGGGCTATGGCTACACCTTC; CDR3 protein: CATSRDPGEGYGYTF
V gene: TRBV20-1; D gene: -; J gene: TRBJ1-1; clone size: -; CDR3 length: 11; CDR3 DNA: TGCAGTGCTGGGCCCGGGGAGGAAGCTTTCTTT; CDR3 protein: CSAGPGEEAFF
V gene: TRBV5-1; D gene: TRBD2; J gene: TRBJ2-7; clone size: -; CDR3 length: 13; CDR3 DNA: TGCGCCAGCAGGCTAGCGGATAACTACGAGCAGTACTTC; CDR3 protein: CASRLADNYEQYF
V gene: TRBV5-1; D gene: -; J gene: TRBJ2-5; clone size: -; CDR3 length: 15; CDR3 DNA: TGCGCCAGCAGCTTGTTGGGGGGGCACAAAGAGACCCAGTACTTC; CDR3 protein: CASSLLGGHKETQYF
V gene: TRBV11-2; D gene: -; J gene: TRBJ1-1; clone size: once; CDR3 length: 15; CDR3 DNA: TGTGCCAGCAGCTTAGAACCAGGGGTTACTTCGGGAGCTTTCTTT; CDR3 protein: CASSLEPGVTSGAFF
V gene: TRBV5-1; D gene: -; J gene: TRBJ2-2; clone size: -; CDR3 length: 14; CDR3 DNA: TGCGCCAGCACGACGTCCACGAACACCGGGGAGCTGTTTTTT; CDR3 protein: CASTTSTNTGELFF
V gene: TRBV2; D gene: -; J gene: TRBJ1-1; clone size: -; CDR3 length: 14; CDR3 DNA: TGTGCCAGCAGTGACTGGTCCATGAACACTGAAGCTTTCTTT; CDR3 protein: CASSDWSMNTEAFF
V gene: TRBV6-1; D gene: -; J gene: TRBJ1-6; clone size: -; CDR3 length: 15; CDR3 DNA: TGTGCCAGCAGTGAAACGAGACGTGGGGCCTCACCCCTCCACTTT; CDR3 protein: CASSETRRGASPLHF
V gene: TRBV3-1/TRBV3-2; D gene: TRBD1; J gene: TRBJ1-5; clone size: few; CDR3 length: 14; CDR3 DNA: TGTGCCAGCAGCTACAGGGGAGGCAATCAGCCCCAGCATTTT; CDR3 protein: CASSYRGGNQPQHF
V gene: TRBV4-3; D gene: TRBD1; J gene: TRBJ2-7; clone size: -; CDR3 length: 13; CDR3 DNA: TGCGCCAGCAGCCGCGGACAGGCATACGAGCAGTACTTC; CDR3 protein: CASSRGQAYEQYF
V gene: TRBV30; D gene: -; J gene: TRBJ1-5; clone size: -; CDR3 length: 13; CDR3 DNA: TGTGCCTGGAGTGTACTGGCACTCCAGCCCCAGCATTTT; CDR3 protein: CAWSVLALQPQHF
V gene: TRBV12-3/TRBV12-4; D gene: -; J gene: TRBJ1-2; clone size: -; CDR3 length: 13; CDR3 DNA: TGTGCCAGCAGTTTAGGGGCTGACTATGGCTACACCTTC; CDR3 protein: CASSLGADYGYTF
V gene: TRBV19; D gene: -; J gene: TRBJ2-7; clone size: -; CDR3 length: 14; CDR3 DNA: TGTGCCAGTAGCGATCAGGGATCTATCTACGAGCAGTACTTC; CDR3 protein: CASSDQGSIYEQYF
V gene: TRBV7-9; D gene: TRBD2; J gene: TRBJ2-1; clone size: -; CDR3 length: 16; CDR3 DNA: TGTGCCAGCAGCGATACTAGCGGCATTATTTACAATGAGCAGTTCTTC; CDR3 protein: CASSDTSGIIYNEQFF
V gene: TRBV6-6; D gene: TRBD1; J gene: TRBJ1-3; clone size: -; CDR3 length: 16; CDR3 DNA: TGTGCCAGCAGTCCTTATACAGGGGGCTCTGGAAACACCATATATTTT; CDR3 protein: CASSPYTGGSGNTIYF
V gene: TRBV6-6; D gene: -; J gene: TRBJ2-7; clone size: -; CDR3 length: 15; CDR3 DNA: TGTGCCAGCAGCGAGACCTTGAGAGGAGCCGATTTTCAGTACTTC; CDR3 protein: CASSETLRGADFQYF
V gene: TRBV19; D gene: -; J gene: TRBJ1-1; clone size: -; CDR3 length: 14; CDR3 DNA: TGTGCCAGTAGTCTAGTGACAGGGAACACTGAAGCTTTCTTT; CDR3 protein: CASSLVTGNTEAFF
V gene: TRBV5-5; D gene: -; J gene: TRBJ1-5; clone size: -; CDR3 length: 18; CDR3 DNA: TGTGCCAGCAGCCGAGGGGGGCCCGGATCTTATAGCAATCAGCCCCAGCATTTT; CDR3 protein: CASSRGGPGSYSNQPQHF
V gene: TRBV5-1; D gene: TRBD1; J gene: TRBJ2-1; clone size: -; CDR3 length: 12; CDR3 DNA: TGCGCCAGCAGCCCTGACAGGGGCAAGCAGTTCTTC; CDR3 protein: CASSPDRGKQFF
V gene: TRBV3-1/TRBV3-2; D gene: -; J gene: TRBJ2-7; clone size: -; CDR3 length: 13; CDR3 DNA: TGTGCCAGCAGCCAACGGTACGAGGGGGAGCAGTACTTC; CDR3 protein: CASSQRYEGEQYF
V gene: TRBV4-1; D gene: TRBD1; J gene: TRBJ1-3; clone size: -; CDR3 length: 15; CDR3 DNA: TGCGCCAGCAGTCAGGGACAGGGTAGTGGAAACACCATATATTTT; CDR3 protein: CASSQGQGSGNTIYF
V gene: TRBV5-1; D gene: -; J gene: TRBJ1-2; clone size: -; CDR3 length: 14; CDR3 DNA: TGCGCCAGCAGCCCGGAGGGGGCTAACTATGGCTACACCTTC; CDR3 protein: CASSPEGANYGYTF
V gene: TRBV28; D gene: -; J gene: TRBJ2-2; clone size: -; CDR3 length: 13; CDR3 DNA: TGTGCCAGCAGGGGCACGAACACCGGGGAGCTGTTTTTT; CDR3 protein: CASRGTNTGELFF
V gene: TRBV5-1; D gene: -; J gene: TRBJ2-5; clone size: -; CDR3 length: 14; CDR3 DNA: TGCGCCAGCAGCCCTCAGGGGGGGAGAGAGACCCAGTACTTC; CDR3 protein: CASSPQGGRETQYF
V gene: TRBV6-5; D gene: TRBD1; J gene: TRBJ2-1; clone size: -; CDR3 length: 15; CDR3 DNA: TGTGCCAGCAGTCCTGACGGGACAGTGGGGAATGAGCAGTTCTTC; CDR3 protein: CASSPDGTVGNEQFF
V gene: TRBV6-2/TRBV6-3; D gene: -; J gene: TRBJ2-1; clone size: -; CDR3 length: 13; CDR3 DNA: TGTGCCAGCAGTTCCCGGGACGGGTTGGAGCAGTTCTTC; CDR3 protein: CASSSRDGLEQFF
V gene: TRBV18; D gene: -; J gene: TRBJ1-1; clone size: few; CDR3 length: 14; CDR3 DNA: TGTGCCAGCTCACCTCAGGGGCCGAACACTGAAGCTTTCTTT; CDR3 protein: CASSPQGPNTEAFF
V gene: TRBV3-1/TRBV3-2; D gene: -; J gene: TRBJ1-1; clone size: once; CDR3 length: 16; CDR3 DNA: TGTGCCAGCAGCCATCAGGTGTGGGGGCGCCGAACTGAAGCTTTCTTT; CDR3 protein: CASSHQVWGRRTEAFF
V gene: TRBV5-1; D gene: TRBD1; J gene: TRBJ2-2; clone size: -; CDR3 length: 15; CDR3 DNA: TGCGCCAGCAGCTTGGGGCAGGGGGCCGGAGGGGAGCTGTTTTTT; CDR3 protein: CASSLGQGAGGELFF
V gene: TRBV2; D gene: TRBD1; J gene: TRBJ1-5; clone size: -; CDR3 length: 14; CDR3 DNA: TGTGCCACCGCCGACAGGGAGGAGGGACAGCCCCAGCATTTT; CDR3 protein: CATADREEGQPQHF
V gene: TRBV15; D gene: -; J gene: TRBJ1-5; clone size: -; CDR3 length: 15; CDR3 DNA: TGTGCCACCAGCAGAGCCCCCGTCCTGGACCAGCCCCAGCATTTT; CDR3 protein: CATSRAPVLDQPQHF
V gene: TRBV3-1/TRBV3-2; D gene: -; J gene: TRBJ1-4; clone size: -; CDR3 length: 16; CDR3 DNA: TGTGCCAGCAGCCAAGTCGGCCTAACAACTAATGAAAAACTGTTTTTT; CDR3 protein: CASSQVGLTTNEKLFF
V gene: TRBV7-6; D gene: TRBD2; J gene: TRBJ2-3; clone size: -; CDR3 length: 16; CDR3 DNA: TGTGCCAGCAGCATACTTAGCGGGGGGGCCGCAGATACGCAGTATTTT; CDR3 protein: CASSILSGGAADTQYF
V gene: TRBV4-1; D gene: -; J gene: TRBJ2-7; clone size: -; CDR3 length: 16; CDR3 DNA: TGCGCCAGCAGCCAAGATCTCGGCAGGGGGGCCTACGAGCAGTACTTC; CDR3 protein: CASSQDLGRGAYEQYF
V gene: TRBV7-9; D gene: -; J gene: TRBJ2-7; clone size: -; CDR3 length: 14; CDR3 DNA: TGTGCCAGCAGCCCCATAAGGTTGGGCTACGAGCAGTACTTC; CDR3 protein: CASSPIRLGYEQYF
V gene: TRBV18; D gene: -; J gene: TRBJ2-7; clone size: -; CDR3 length: 15; CDR3 DNA: TGTGCCAGCTCACCTGGGGCCAGGGGCCCTTACGAGCAGTACTTC; CDR3 protein: CASSPGARGPYEQYF
V gene: TRBV5-4; D gene: -; J gene: TRBJ2-7; clone size: once; CDR3 length: 14; CDR3 DNA: TGTGCCAGCAGCTTGGAAGCGGACCCCTACGAGCAGTACTTC; CDR3 protein: CASSLEADPYEQYF
V gene: TRBV30; D gene: TRBD2; J gene: TRBJ2-7; clone size: -; CDR3 length: 13; CDR3 DNA: TGTGCCTGGAGTAACGGGGGGAACTACGAGCAGTACTTC; CDR3 protein: CAWSNGGNYEQYF
V gene: TRBV27; D gene: -; J gene: TRBJ2-7; clone size: once; CDR3 length: 12; CDR3 DNA: TGTGCCAGCAGTTTATCGGGGGGAGGACAGTACTTC; CDR3 protein: CASSLSGGGQYF
V gene: TRBV4-1; D gene: -; J gene: TRBJ2-7; clone size: -; CDR3 length: 14; CDR3 DNA: TGCGCCAGCAGCCAAGAGGAGGGAACCTACGAGCAGTACTTC; CDR3 protein: CASSQEEGTYEQYF
V gene: TRBV2; D gene: -; J gene: TRBJ1-5; clone size: few; CDR3 length: 13; CDR3 DNA: TGTGCCAGCACCGGGGACACCAATCAGCCCCAGCATTTT; CDR3 protein: CASTGDTNQPQHF
V gene: TRBV12-3/TRBV12-4; D gene: -; J gene: TRBJ2-7; clone size: -; CDR3 length: 11; CDR3 DNA: TGTGCCAGCAGTTTTGGGCGAGAGCAGTACTTC; CDR3 protein: CASSFGREQYF
V gene: TRBV18; D gene: -; J gene: TRBJ1-2; clone size: -; CDR3 length: 15; CDR3 DNA: TGTGCCAGCTCACCCAATACCTACAGGGTAGTTGGCTACACCTTC; CDR3 protein: CASSPNTYRVVGYTF